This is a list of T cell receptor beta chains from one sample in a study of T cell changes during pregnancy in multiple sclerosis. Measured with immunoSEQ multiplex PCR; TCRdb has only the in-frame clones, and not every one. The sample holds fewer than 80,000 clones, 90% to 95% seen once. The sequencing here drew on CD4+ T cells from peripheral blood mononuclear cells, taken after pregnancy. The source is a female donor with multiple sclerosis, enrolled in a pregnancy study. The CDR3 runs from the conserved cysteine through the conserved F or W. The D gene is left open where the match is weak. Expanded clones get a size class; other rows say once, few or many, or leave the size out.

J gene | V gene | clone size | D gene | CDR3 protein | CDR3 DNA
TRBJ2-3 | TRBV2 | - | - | CASSETGRRPDTQYF | TGTGCCAGCAGTGAAACGGGTCGGAGGCCGGATACGCAGTATTTT
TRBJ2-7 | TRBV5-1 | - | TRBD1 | CASSSSGTGGYEQYF | TGCGCCAGCAGCTCCTCCGGGACAGGGGGATACGAGCAGTACTTC
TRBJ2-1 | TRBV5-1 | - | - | CASSPLLGGEQFF | TGCGCCAGCAGCCCTCTCTTGGGGGGAGAGCAGTTCTTC
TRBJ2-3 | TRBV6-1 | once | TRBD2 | CASSESGGGTDTQYF | TGTGCCAGCAGTGAATCCGGGGGGGGGACAGATACGCAGTATTTT
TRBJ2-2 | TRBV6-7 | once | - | CASSDTYVGGVDTGELFF | TGTGCCAGCAGTGATACGTACGTAGGAGGCGTCGACACCGGGGAGCTGTTTTTT
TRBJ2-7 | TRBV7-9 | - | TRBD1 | CASSLTGTGGKYEQYF | TGTGCCAGCAGCTTAACTGGGACAGGGGGCAAATACGAGCAGTACTTC
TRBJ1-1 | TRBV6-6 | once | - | CASSYSAGAEAFF | TGTGCCAGCAGTTACTCGGCAGGGGCTGAAGCTTTCTTT
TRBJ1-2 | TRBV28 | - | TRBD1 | CASNPPGTANYGYTF | TGTGCCAGCAACCCCCCCGGGACAGCTAACTATGGCTACACCTTC
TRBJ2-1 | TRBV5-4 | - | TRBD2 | CASSLVLVGGGSANEQFF | TGTGCCAGCAGCTTGGTCTTGGTCGGCGGCGGGAGCGCCAATGAGCAGTTCTTC
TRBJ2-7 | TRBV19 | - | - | CASSAQGLGTYEQYF | TGTGCCAGTAGTGCCCAGGGATTAGGGACCTACGAGCAGTACTTC
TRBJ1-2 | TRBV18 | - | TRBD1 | CASSSTGAPNYGYTF | TGTGCCAGCTCATCGACAGGGGCCCCTAACTATGGCTACACCTTC
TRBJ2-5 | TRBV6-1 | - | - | CASRVTVYQETQYF | TGTGCCAGCAGAGTGACAGTGTACCAAGAGACCCAGTACTTC
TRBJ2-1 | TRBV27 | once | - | CASSLGGGAIYGQFF | TGTGCCAGCAGTTTAGGCGGCGGCGCAATTTACGGGCAGTTCTTC
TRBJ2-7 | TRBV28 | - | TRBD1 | CASSFWDRGYHEQYF | TGTGCCAGCAGTTTCTGGGACAGGGGGTACCACGAGCAGTACTTC
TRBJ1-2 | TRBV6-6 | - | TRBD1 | CASSLDRGYGYTF | TGTGCCAGCAGCCTCGACAGGGGCTATGGCTACACCTTC
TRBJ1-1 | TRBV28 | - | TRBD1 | CASRVRGRNTEAFF | TGTGCCAGCAGGGTCAGGGGGCGCAACACTGAAGCTTTCTTT
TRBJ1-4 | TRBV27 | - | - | CASSLRANLATNEKLFF | TGTGCCAGCAGTTTGCGGGCTAATCTTGCAACTAATGAAAAACTGTTTTTT
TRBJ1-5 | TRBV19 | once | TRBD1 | CASTGRQGPGELPQHF | TGTGCCAGCACCGGCCGACAGGGGCCCGGGGAGTTACCCCAGCATTTT
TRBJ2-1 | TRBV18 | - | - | CASSLDSTKGNEQFF | TGTGCCAGCTCACTGGACAGTACGAAGGGCAATGAGCAGTTCTTC
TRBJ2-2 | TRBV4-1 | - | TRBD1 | CASSQDKRQGTPKNTGELFF | TGCGCCAGCAGCCAAGATAAGAGACAGGGGACACCCAAAAACACCGGGGAGCTGTTTTTT
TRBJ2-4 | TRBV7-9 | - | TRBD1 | CASSLEAGGDIQYF | TGTGCCAGCAGCTTAGAAGCAGGGGGTGACATTCAGTACTTC
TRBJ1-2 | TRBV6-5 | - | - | CASSYSKWFADYGYTF | TGTGCCAGCAGTTACTCGAAATGGTTCGCAGACTATGGCTACACCTTC
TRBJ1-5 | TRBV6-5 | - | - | CASSYSIGSGQPQHF | TGTGCCAGCAGTTACTCGATTGGGTCGGGGCAGCCCCAGCATTTT
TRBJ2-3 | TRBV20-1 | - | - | CSARTTPGLPF | TGCAGTGCACGGACTACCCCGGGACTCCCTTTT
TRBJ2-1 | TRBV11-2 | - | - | CASSKEDFYNEQFF | TGTGCCAGCAGCAAGGAGGATTTTTACAATGAGCAGTTCTTC
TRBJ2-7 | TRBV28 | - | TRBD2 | CATLADSYEQYF | TGTGCCACACTAGCGGACTCCTACGAGCAGTACTTC
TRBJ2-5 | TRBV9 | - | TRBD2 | CASSAAVGLGTGETQYF | TGTGCCAGCAGCGCAGCCGTCGGACTAGGGACGGGAGAGACCCAGTACTTC
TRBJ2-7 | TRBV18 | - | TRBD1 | CASSPGQGPYEQYF | TGTGCCAGCTCACCCGGACAGGGCCCCTACGAGCAGTACTTC
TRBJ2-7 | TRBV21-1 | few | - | CASRAGEPTYEQYF | TGTGCCAGCAGGGCCGGGGAGCCCACCTACGAGCAGTACTTC
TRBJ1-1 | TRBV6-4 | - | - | CASSDPTEAFF | TGTGCCAGCAGTGACCCAACTGAAGCTTTCTTT
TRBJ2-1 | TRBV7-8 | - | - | CASSSDRARTVFNEQFF | TGTGCCAGCAGCTCCGATCGGGCGCGGACAGTTTTCAATGAGCAGTTCTTC
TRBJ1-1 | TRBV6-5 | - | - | CASTRKGVNTEAFF | TGTGCCAGCACCCGCAAGGGGGTGAACACTGAAGCTTTCTTT
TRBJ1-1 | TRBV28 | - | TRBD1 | CVSSSSFGTGKAFF | TGTGTCAGCAGTTCTTCCTTCGGGACAGGGAAAGCTTTCTTT